Listed below are T cell receptor beta chains from one sample, sequenced in a study of T-cell reconstitution after alpha-beta-depleted transplantation in children. TCRdb itself ran the PCR reads through MiXCR, one entry per CDR3 protein. The table has 780,000 or so distinct CDR3 sequences, roughly 15% seen once; the top ten hold around 5%. Source: PBMCs, mostly from graft donor cells, taken 360 days after TCRalphabeta/CD19-depleted stem cell transplant. These receptors were obtained from a male patient between 5 and 17 years old who had a stem cell transplant for acute lymphoblastic leukemia, so the T cells may come from the graft donor. Both conserved end residues are part of each CDR3. The D gene is left open where the match is weak. Only some rows state a clone size, as once, few, many or a class for expanded clones.

V gene	clone size	J gene	CDR3 length	D gene	CDR3 protein	CDR3 DNA
TRBV9	-	TRBJ2-4	14	-	CASSVTFGTPKQYF	TGTGCCAGCAGCGTAACCTTCGGGACTCCCAAGCAGTACTTC
TRBV11-2	-	TRBJ2-1	17	TRBD1	CASSLGAGTAPYNEQFF	TGTGCCAGCAGCTTAGGGGCCGGGACAGCCCCCTACAATGAGCAGTTCTTC
TRBV6-1	few	TRBJ2-1	15	-	CASSEAPGAYNEQFF	TGTGCCAGCAGTGAAGCCCCAGGGGCCTACAATGAGCAGTTCTTC
TRBV29-1	-	TRBJ2-5	12	TRBD2	CSAAGVGETQYF	TGCAGCGCCGCGGGAGTAGGGGAGACCCAGTACTTC
TRBV5-1	many	TRBJ2-2	18	TRBD2	CASSLGTSGTPNTGELFF	TGCGCCAGCAGCCTCGGGACTAGCGGGACCCCGAACACCGGGGAGCTGTTTTTT
TRBV7-4	few	TRBJ2-7	14	TRBD2	CASSSGTSGRRQYF	TGTGCCAGCAGCTCAGGGACTAGCGGGAGAAGACAGTACTTC
TRBV25-1	many	TRBJ1-5	15	TRBD1	CASSGSGGSNQPQHF	TGTGCCAGCAGTGGCTCAGGGGGAAGTAATCAGCCCCAGCATTTT
TRBV7-6	few	TRBJ1-1	16	TRBD1	CASSSGTGGTNTEAFF	TGTGCCAGCAGCTCCGGGACAGGGGGCACGAACACTGAAGCTTTCTTT
TRBV6-6	-	TRBJ2-1	13	-	CASTLPQSDEQFF	TGTGCCAGCACTCTACCTCAATCCGATGAGCAGTTCTTC
TRBV5-5	-	TRBJ2-3	16	TRBD2	CASSLLPSGRSDTQYF	TGTGCCAGCAGCTTGCTGCCCAGCGGGAGGTCTGATACGCAGTATTTT
TRBV28	few	TRBJ2-2	15	TRBD1	CASSPGTDNTGELFF	TGTGCCAGCAGCCCCGGGACAGATAACACCGGGGAGCTGTTTTTT
TRBV27	many	TRBJ1-6	14	TRBD1	CASSQDRLNSPLHF	TGTGCCAGCAGCCAGGACAGGCTTAATTCACCCCTCCACTTT
TRBV7-9	few	TRBJ2-1	13	-	CASSPRAFDEQFF	TGTGCCAGCAGCCCCCGGGCCTTCGATGAGCAGTTCTTC
TRBV12-5	-	TRBJ2-3	15	TRBD2	CASGLAGGLEDTQYF	TGTGCTAGTGGTTTGGCGGGAGGGCTAGAGGATACGCAGTATTTT
TRBV18	few	TRBJ2-3	14	TRBD2	CASSPSGSSDTQYF	TGTGCCAGCTCACCGAGCGGGAGCTCAGATACGCAGTATTTT
TRBV12-3/TRBV12-4	-	TRBJ2-7	15	-	CASSFGGRASYEQYF	TGTGCCAGCAGTTTCGGGGGCAGGGCTTCCTACGAGCAGTACTTC
TRBV27	few	TRBJ2-5	13	-	CASSLWGLETQYF	TGTGCCAGCAGTTTATGGGGGTTAGAGACCCAGTACTTC
TRBV7-2	once	TRBJ2-3	17	TRBD1	CASRRSGTGGIWDTQYF	TGTGCCAGCAGACGTTCCGGGACAGGGGGTATTTGGGATACGCAGTATTTT